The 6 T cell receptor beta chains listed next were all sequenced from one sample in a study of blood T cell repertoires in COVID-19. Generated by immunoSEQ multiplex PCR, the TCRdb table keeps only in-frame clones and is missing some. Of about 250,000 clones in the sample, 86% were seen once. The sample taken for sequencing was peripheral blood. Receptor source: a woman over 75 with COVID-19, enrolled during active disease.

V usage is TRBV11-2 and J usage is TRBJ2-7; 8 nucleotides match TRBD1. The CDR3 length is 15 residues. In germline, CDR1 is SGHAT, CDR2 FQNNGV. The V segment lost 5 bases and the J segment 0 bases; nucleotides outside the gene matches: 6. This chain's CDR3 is CASSLDRGPSYEQYF. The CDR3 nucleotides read TGTGCCAGCAGCCTCGACAGGGGACCCTCCTACGAGCAGTACTTC.

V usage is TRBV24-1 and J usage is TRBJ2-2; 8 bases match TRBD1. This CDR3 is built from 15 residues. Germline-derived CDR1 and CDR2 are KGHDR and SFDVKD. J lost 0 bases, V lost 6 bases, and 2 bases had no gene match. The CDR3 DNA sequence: TGTGCCACCAGTAAACAGGGGGCGAACACCGGGGAGCTGTTTTTT. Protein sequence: CATSKQGANTGELFF.

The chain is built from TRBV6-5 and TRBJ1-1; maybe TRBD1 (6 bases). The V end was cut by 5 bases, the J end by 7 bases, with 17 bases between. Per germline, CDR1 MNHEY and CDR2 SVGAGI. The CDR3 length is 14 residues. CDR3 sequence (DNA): TGTGCCAGCAGTCGAGGGGCAACAGGGATTGAAGCTTTCTTT. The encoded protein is CASSRGATGIEAFF.

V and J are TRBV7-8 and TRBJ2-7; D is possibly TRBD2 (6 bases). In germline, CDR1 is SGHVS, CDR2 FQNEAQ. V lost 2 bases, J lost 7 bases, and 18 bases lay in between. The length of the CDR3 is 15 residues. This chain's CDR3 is CASSLSVLGGMEQYF. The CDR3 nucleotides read TGTGCCAGCAGCTTATCAGTTTTGGGCGGGATGGAGCAGTACTTC.

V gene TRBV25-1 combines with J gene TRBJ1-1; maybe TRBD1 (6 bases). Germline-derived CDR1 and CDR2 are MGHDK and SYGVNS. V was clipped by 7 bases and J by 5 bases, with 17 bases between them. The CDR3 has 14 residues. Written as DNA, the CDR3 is TGTGCCAGCACCATAACAGGGAGAGGGACTGAAGCTTTCTTT. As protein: CASTITGRGTEAFF.

CDR3 loop: CAISAGTGGVYEQYV. The CDR3 nucleotides read TGTGCCATCAGTGCCGGGACAGGGGGTGTCTACGAGCAGTACGTC. J is TRBJ2-7 and V is TRBV10-3, with TRBD1 identical over 11 bases. V gave up 4 bases and J gave up 3 bases; unmatched junction bases: 5. The CDR3 sequence is 15 residues long. Per germline, CDR1 ENHRY and CDR2 SYGVKD.